These 24 T cell receptor beta chains were sequenced from one sample in a study of cytomegalovirus exposure and HLA in healthy donors. The primer mix had 60 Vbeta and 13 Jbeta primers. Only in-frame clones appear in the TCRdb table, and some are missing; sequencing was by immunoSEQ multiplex PCR. The table shows approximately 170,000 clones, with 60% to 80% occurring only once. The sequencing sample was made of PBMCs. The receptors come from a middle-aged woman in good health and CMV-seropositive.

The V and J genes are TRBV5-1 and TRBJ2-3; TRBD2 might be the D (6 bases). Germline V CDR1 and CDR2: SGHRS, YFSETQ. Trimming stripped 6 bases from V and 2 bases from J, with 10 bases between. The length of the CDR3 is 13 residues. CDR3 in amino acids: CASMAGNTDTQYF. CDR3 nucleotides: TGCGCCAGCATGGCGGGAAACACAGATACGCAGTATTTT.

CDR3: CASSGQGGFEGYTF. The CDR3, as DNA: TGTGCCAGCAGTGGACAGGGGGGGTTTGAGGGCTACACCTTC. The chain has TRBV6-1 and TRBJ1-2; 9 bases are a match to TRBD1. Germline V gene sequence: CDR1 MNHNS, CDR2 SASEGT. CDR3 length: 14 amino acids. V was clipped by 4 bases and J by 8 bases; unmatched bases: 8.

V is TRBV5-1 and J is TRBJ2-1; 10 nucleotides agree with TRBD1. Germline V CDR1 and CDR2: SGHRS, YFSETQ. CDR3 length equals 15 residues. The V and J ends lost 3 bases and 8 bases, in that order; junction bases with no gene match: 8. CDR3 amino acids: CASSWGGQGTHEQFF. CDR3 nucleotides: TGCGCCAGCAGCTGGGGGGGACAGGGGACCCATGAGCAGTTCTTC.

With respect to this clone: Different DNA sequences within this sample yield the same CDR3. This sequence joins TRBV27 and TRBJ2-7; D might be TRBD2 (5 bases). Trimming left V 3 bases short and J 2 bases short, with 8 bases between. The germline CDR1 and CDR2 sequences are MNHEY and SMNVEV (reference sequence). This CDR3 spans 13 amino acids. The CDR3 here is CASSFRETYEQYF. DNA for the CDR3: TGTGCCAGCAGTTTTAGGGAGACCTACGAGCAGTACTTC.

The V and J genes are TRBV7-9 and TRBJ2-3, with TRBD2 as a possible D gene (5 bases). The V end lost 6 bases, the J end lost 7 bases, and 11 bases lay between the germline ends. The CDR3 sequence is 12 residues long. Germline loops: CDR1 SEHNR, CDR2 FQNEAQ (reference sequence). The CDR3 here is CASSRRGHTQYF. The CDR3 DNA reads as TGTGCCAGCAGTAGAAGAGGGCATACGCAGTATTTT.

This chain uses TRBV5-8 with TRBJ1-5; the D is unclear. V was pared by 2 bases and J by 5 bases, with 5 bases between. This CDR3 comprises 12 residues. Germline V gives CDR1 SGHTS, CDR2 YDEGEE. This CDR3 is CASSFRDQPQHF. The CDR3 nucleotides read TGTGCCAGCAGCTTTCGAGATCAGCCCCAGCATTTT.

This clone appeared a single time. The chain uses TRBV7-2 and TRBJ2-5; weak D call: TRBD1 (6 bases). The CDR3 has 14 residues. The V end was cut by 4 bases, the J end by 5 bases, with 14 bases between. Germline CDR1 reads SGHTA; CDR2 reads FQGNSA. The CDR3 DNA sequence: TGTGCCAGCAGCTCGACATATCAGGGGGAGACCCAGTACTTC. Translation: CASSSTYQGETQYF.

The chain uses TRBV25-1 and TRBJ1-4; no clear D. The CDR3 is made up of 13 amino acids. V was pared by 6 bases and J by 5 bases, with 10 bases between. CDR1 and CDR2 from the germline V gene are MGHDK and SYGVNS. CDR3 bases: TGTGCCAGCAGGGAACCACTGAATGAAAAACTGTTTTTT. This sequence encodes CASREPLNEKLFF.

The V call is TRBV6-1, the J call TRBJ1-5; D is unresolved. V dropped 6 bases and J dropped 6 bases, with 12 bases sitting between them. Per germline, CDR1 MNHNS and CDR2 SASEGT. The CDR3 loop spans 13 amino acids. The CDR3 DNA is TGTGCCAGCAGGGCTACAGAGGGTCAGCCCCAGCATTTT. The encoded protein is CASRATEGQPQHF.

Worth noting for this clone: A junction boundary mismatches the germline segment, possibly from a read error. This sample also contains other DNA sequences that code for the same CDR3. J is TRBJ1-2 and V is TRBV25-1; the D is unclear. The CDR3 totals 14 residues. Germline lookup yields CDR1 MGHDK and CDR2 SYGVNS. Here the CDR3 reads CASSAWTAWGGYTF. The CDR3 region has the DNA TGTGCCAGCAGTGCCTGGACTGCTTGGGGAGGCTACACTTTC.

The V gene is TRBV27, the J gene TRBJ1-3; D uncertain. This CDR3 has 17 residues. Germline loops: CDR1 MNHEY, CDR2 SMNVEV (reference sequence). Deletions cut 4 bases from V and 3 bases from J, with 19 bases between. This CDR3 is CASSYSPPGEGGNTIYF. Written as DNA, the CDR3 is TGTGCCAGCAGTTATTCACCCCCCGGGGAGGGTGGAAACACCATATATTTT.

V and J are TRBV5-1 and TRBJ1-1; 7 nucleotides agree with TRBD1. The V gene's germline CDR1 is SGHRS and CDR2 YFSETQ. The CDR3 length is 14 residues. V lost 3 bases and J lost 1; bases outside the gene matches: 3. The CDR3 DNA reads as TGCGCCAGCAGCTCCGGGACAGAGAACACTGAAGCTTTCTTT. Translated, it gives CASSSGTENTEAFF.

This clone has more than one count but fewer than ten. The rearrangement joins TRBV7-9 to TRBJ2-1, with TRBD1 as a possible D gene (6 bases). Trimming removed 5 bases at V and 9 bases at J, with 14 bases between. The CDR3 runs to 13 residues. CDR1 is SEHNR, CDR2 FQNEAQ, per germline (reference sequence). CDR3 sequence: CASSENRESEQFF. In DNA, the CDR3 is TGTGCCAGCAGCGAGAACAGGGAGTCTGAGCAGTTCTTC.

V is TRBV30 and J is TRBJ1-6, with 10 positions matching TRBD1. From germline, CDR1 is GTSNPN and CDR2 SVGIG (reference sequence). This CDR3 has 15 residues. V shed 4 bases and J 9 bases; nucleotides not matched to a gene: 9. CDR3 in amino acids: CAWTGTGAGGSPLHF. The CDR3, as DNA: TGTGCCTGGACAGGGACAGGGGCCGGCGGTTCACCCCTCCACTTT.

This sequence joins TRBV6-5 and TRBJ1-2; TRBD1 matches at 7 bases. Trimming at V came to 6 bases and at J to 6 bases, leaving 10 bases not matched to a gene. This CDR3 region has 14 residues. The germline gives CDR1 MNHEY, CDR2 SVGAGI. The CDR3 DNA sequence: TGTGCCAGCAGGTACGGGAGAGGACAGGATGGCTACACCTTC. Translated: CASRYGRGQDGYTF.

With respect to this clone: One junction end disagrees with the germline gene, perhaps due to a read error. This chain links TRBV7-9 with TRBJ2-2; 11 bases match TRBD2. The CDR3 covers 16 residues. From germline, CDR1 is SEHNR and CDR2 FQNEAQ (reference sequence). CDR3 DNA sequence: TGTTCCAGCAGCTTAGTAGCGGGGGGGCCCACCGGGGAGCTGTTTTTT. The encoded protein is CSSSLVAGGPTGELFF. Combining the CDR3 with reference TRBV7-9 and TRBJ2-2 gives the whole variable domain DTGVSQNPRHKITKRGQNVTFRCDPISEHNRLYWYRQTLGQGPEFLTYFQNEAQLEKSRLLSDRFSAERPKGSFSTLEIQRTEQGDSAMYLCSSSLVAGGPTGELFFGEGSRLTVL.

V is TRBV7-2 and J is TRBJ2-7, with 10 bases aligning to TRBD2. CDR3 size: 16 residues. From germline, CDR1 is SGHTA and CDR2 FQGNSA. With 4 bases clipped from V and 0 bases from J, the junction kept 6 bases outside the gene matches. The CDR3 loop is CASSYLAGGLSYEQYF. CDR3 in DNA: TGTGCCAGCAGCTATTTAGCGGGGGGCCTCTCCTACGAGCAGTACTTC.

This clone was seen only a few times. This chain connects TRBV10-2 to TRBJ2-1, with D perhaps TRBD2 (5 bases). CDR3 length: 14 residues. Looked up from germline, CDR1 is WSHSY and CDR2 is SAAADI. Deletions cut 6 bases from V and 1 base from J, with 10 bases between. CDR3 nucleotide sequence: TGCGCCAGCAGAGACCGGGGATCCTACAATGAGCAGTTCTTC. This encodes CASRDRGSYNEQFF.

In its sample, this clone was seen once. This chain joins TRBV6-5 and TRBJ2-3, with TRBD2 matching over 7 bases. Per germline, CDR1 MNHEY and CDR2 SVGAGI. The trim removed 5 bases at V and 3 bases at J, leaving 5 bases unmatched. This CDR3 has 14 amino acids. CDR3 DNA sequence: TGTGCCAGCAGTCCCCGCGGGAGTACAGATACGCAGTATTTT. Its protein product is CASSPRGSTDTQYF.

For this clone: One junction end does not reproduce the germline sequence, and a read error may be involved. This rearrangement joins TRBV2 to TRBJ2-7, with 10 nucleotides matching TRBD1. Germline lookup yields CDR1 SNHLY and CDR2 FYNNEI. The CDR3 spans 14 residues. For the CDR3, the DNA is TGTGCCAGCGTGACGGGGACAGGGGACTACGAGCAGCACTTC. Translated, it gives CASVTGTGDYEQHF.

The chain has TRBV18 and TRBJ1-5; 9 bases line up with TRBD1. Unmatched junction bases numbered 17, after V lost 5 bases and J lost 0 bases. Germline CDR1 KGHSH, CDR2 LQKENI. The CDR3 length is 20 residues. As DNA, the CDR3 is TGTGCCAGCTCATCTGGTTACCGGACAGGGGATGACCATAGCAATCAGCCCCAGCATTTT. Residues: CASSSGYRTGDDHSNQPQHF.

With regard to this clone: This same CDR3 is encoded by further DNA sequences in the sample. This chain uses TRBV11-2 with TRBJ2-3, with D possibly matching TRBD1 (5 bases). This CDR3 contains 15 residues. The germline V and J ends were trimmed by 5 bases and 3 bases, with 15 bases remaining between them. CDR1 SGHAT and CDR2 FQNNGV come from the germline V gene. CDR3 protein: CASSLSWGRTDTQYF. Written as DNA, the CDR3 is TGTGCCAGCAGCCTGTCCTGGGGCCGGACAGATACGCAGTATTTT. Looking up the rest from reference TRBV11-2 and TRBJ2-3 gives the full variable domain: EAGVAQSPRYKIIEKRQSVAFWCNPISGHATLYWYQQILGQGPKLLIQFQNNGVVDDSQLPKDRFSAERLKGVDSTLKIQPAKLEDSAVYLCASSLSWGRTDTQYFGPGTRLTVL.

The chain links TRBV5-8 to TRBJ1-5, with 9 positions matching TRBD1. Germline trimming cut 4 bases from V and 5 bases from J; bases unmatched to any gene: 4. The germline V gene encodes CDR1 SGHTS and CDR2 YDEGEE. This CDR3 spans 14 amino acids. The DNA of the CDR3 is TGTGCCAGCAGCCGCGGGACAGGGCATCAGCCCCAGCATTTT. This sequence encodes CASSRGTGHQPQHF.

With regard to this clone: This sample also contains other DNA sequences that code for the same CDR3. The genes are TRBV4-2 and TRBJ2-2; 8 bases line up with TRBD2. From germline, CDR1 is LGHNA and CDR2 YNFKEQ. With 0 bases clipped from V and 0 bases from J, the junction kept 3 bases outside the gene matches. The CDR3 extends over 17 amino acids. The CDR3 region has the DNA TGTGCCAGCAGCCAAGAAGGGGGACTAGCGAACACCGGGGAGCTGTTTTTT. Its protein product is CASSQEGGLANTGELFF.